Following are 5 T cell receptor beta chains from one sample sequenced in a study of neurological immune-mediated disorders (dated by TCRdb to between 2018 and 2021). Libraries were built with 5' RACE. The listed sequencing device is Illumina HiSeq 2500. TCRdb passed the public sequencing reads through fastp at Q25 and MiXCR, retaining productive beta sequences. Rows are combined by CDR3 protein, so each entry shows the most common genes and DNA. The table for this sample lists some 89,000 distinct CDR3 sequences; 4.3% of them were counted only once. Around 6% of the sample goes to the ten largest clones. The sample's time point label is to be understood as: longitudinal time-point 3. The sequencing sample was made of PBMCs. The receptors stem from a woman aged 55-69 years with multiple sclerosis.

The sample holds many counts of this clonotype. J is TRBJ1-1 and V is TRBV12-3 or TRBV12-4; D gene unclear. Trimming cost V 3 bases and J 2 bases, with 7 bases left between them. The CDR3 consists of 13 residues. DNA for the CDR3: TGTGCCAGCAGTTTGAATGGAAACACTGAAGCTTTCTTT. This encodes CASSLNGNTEAFF.

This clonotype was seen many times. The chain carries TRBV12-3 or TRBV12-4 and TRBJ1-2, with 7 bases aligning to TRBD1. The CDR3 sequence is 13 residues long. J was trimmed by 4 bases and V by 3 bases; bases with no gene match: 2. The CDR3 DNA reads TGTGCCAGCAGTTTGGGACAGTCCTATGGCTACACCTTC. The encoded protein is CASSLGQSYGYTF.

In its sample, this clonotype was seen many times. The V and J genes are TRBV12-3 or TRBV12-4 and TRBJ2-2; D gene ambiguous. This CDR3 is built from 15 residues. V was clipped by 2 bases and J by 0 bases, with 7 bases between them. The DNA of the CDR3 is TGTGCCAGCAGTTTATCACAGCCGAACACCGGGGAGCTGTTTTTT. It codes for CASSLSQPNTGELFF.

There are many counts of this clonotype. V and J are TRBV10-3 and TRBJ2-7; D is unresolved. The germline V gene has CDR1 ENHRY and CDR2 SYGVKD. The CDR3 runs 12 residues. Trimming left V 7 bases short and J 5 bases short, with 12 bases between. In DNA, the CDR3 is TGTGCCATCACTGGCGGCACGCACGAGCAGTACTTC. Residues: CAITGGTHEQYF.

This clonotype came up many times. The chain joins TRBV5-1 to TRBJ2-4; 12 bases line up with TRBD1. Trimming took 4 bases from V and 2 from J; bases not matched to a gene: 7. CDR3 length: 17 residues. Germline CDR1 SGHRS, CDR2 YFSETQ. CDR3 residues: CASSPGQGARTKNIQYF. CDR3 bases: TGCGCCAGCAGCCCGGGACAGGGGGCGAGAACCAAAAACATTCAGTACTTC.